A single sample is the source of the 14 T cell receptor beta chains below, sequenced in a study of blood T cell repertoires in COVID-19. The protocol was immunoSEQ multiplex PCR, while the TCRdb copy is restricted to in-frame clones and leaves out a portion. The profile shows 160,000 or so clones, 82% of them singletons. The sample was peripheral blood. Source of these receptors: a woman in her 70s with acute or convalescent COVID-19.

V gene TRBV7-9 combines with J gene TRBJ2-3; no definite D call. V lost 1 base and J lost 2, with 13 bases in between. Germline V CDR1 and CDR2: SEHNR, FQNEAQ (reference sequence). The CDR3 totals 16 residues. In nucleotides, the CDR3 is TGTGCCAGCAGCTTAGGGTCTACCCCTGACACAGATACGCAGTATTTT. It yields the protein CASSLGSTPDTDTQYF.

The CDR3 DNA reads as TGTGCCAGCAGTCACAATCAGCCCCAGCATTTT. Protein product: CASSHNQPQHF. V gene TRBV28 combines with J gene TRBJ1-5, with D uncertain. There are 11 residues in the CDR3. Deletions cut 5 bases from V and 3 bases from J, with 2 bases between. Germline V gene lookup returns CDR1 MDHEN and CDR2 SYDVKM.

The chain uses TRBV27 and TRBJ1-6; no reliable D call. The CDR3 extends over 16 amino acids. V was cut by 3 bases and J by 3 bases, with 12 bases left in between. Germline CDR1 and CDR2: MNHEY and SMNVEV (reference sequence). CDR3 DNA sequence: TGTGCCAGCAGTTTGCGGGCGTCGGGCTATAATTCACCCCTCCACTTT. Residues: CASSLRASGYNSPLHF.

This clone was counted a few times. The rearrangement uses TRBV7-2 and TRBJ2-1; perhaps TRBD2 as D (6 bases). Germline CDR1 is SGHTA and CDR2 is FQGNSA. Between the trimmed V and J ends, which lost 5 bases and 0 bases, there was a span of 14 bases. The CDR3 length is 16 residues. As DNA, the CDR3 is TGTGCCAGCAGCCAAACGGGGAGGCGCTCCTACAATGAGCAGTTCTTC. Translation: CASSQTGRRSYNEQFF.

The CDR3 DNA reads TGTGCCATCGCTCAGGCCTCCTACGAGCAGTACTTC. Amino acid sequence: CAIAQASYEQYF. This chain connects TRBV10-3 to TRBJ2-7; D unclear. V was shortened by 8 bases and J by 0 bases, with 8 bases between the two germline ends. CDR3 length: 12 amino acids. Germline CDR1 is ENHRY and CDR2 is SYGVKD.

The count of this clone is one. This rearrangement joins TRBV28 to TRBJ1-4; 7 bases are a match to TRBD1. This CDR3 comprises 15 residues. From germline, CDR1 is MDHEN and CDR2 SYDVKM. J gave up 7 bases and V 6 bases, and 11 bases lay outside the gene matches. In DNA, the CDR3 is TGTGCCAGCAGCCGCAACAGGGGAAGTGGTGAAAAACTGTTTTTT. This encodes CASSRNRGSGEKLFF. Using reference TRBV28 and TRBJ1-4 for the parts outside the CDR3, the full variable domain is DVKVTQSSRYLVKRTGEKVFLECVQDMDHENMFWYRQDPGLGLRLIYFSYDVKMKEKGDIPEGYSVSREKKERFSLILESASTNQTSMYLCASSRNRGSGEKLFFGSGTQLSVL.

The chain employs TRBV5-1 and TRBJ1-3; 7 positions agree with TRBD1. V shed 0 bases and J 0 bases; nucleotides not matched to a gene: 6. This CDR3 region has 17 residues. Germline V gene lookup returns CDR1 SGHRS and CDR2 YFSETQ. For the CDR3, the DNA is TGCGCCAGCAGCTTGGCCCTGACAGGGACCTCTGGAAACACCATATATTTT. Translating gives CASSLALTGTSGNTIYF.

This clone came up once. The chain links TRBV29-1 to TRBJ1-2; D gene uncertain. The germline V gene encodes CDR1 SQVTM and CDR2 ANQGSEA. V lost 1 base to trimming and J lost 0 bases, with 9 bases between them. This CDR3 contains 14 residues. The CDR3 region has the DNA TGCAGCGTTGAAGTGGAAACAGCTAACTATGGCTACACCTTC. Amino acid sequence: CSVEVETANYGYTF. The full variable domain, with the rest looked up from reference TRBV29-1 and TRBJ1-2, is SAVISQKPSRDICQRGTSLTIQCQVDSQVTMMFWYRQQPGQSLTLIATANQGSEATYESGFVIDKFPISRPNLTFSTLTVSNMSPEDSSIYLCSVEVETANYGYTFGSGTRLTVV.

This clone was seen a few times. Other DNA sequences in this sample translate to the same CDR3. V is TRBV30 and J is TRBJ1-1, with a possible D match to TRBD1 (5 bases). This CDR3 comprises 16 residues. Per the germline V gene, CDR1 is GTSNPN and CDR2 is SVGIG (reference sequence). The V and J ends lost 1 base and 7 bases respectively, with 22 bases between them. The CDR3 reads CAWSGYPQSGLYEAFF. CDR3 sequence (DNA): TGTGCCTGGAGTGGTTACCCCCAATCGGGACTGTATGAAGCTTTCTTT.

The V call is TRBV7-2, the J call TRBJ2-3; D gene ambiguous. The germline V gene has CDR1 SGHTA and CDR2 FQGNSA. Trimming took 5 bases from V and 6 from J, leaving 12 bases between them. CDR3 length: 13 amino acids. CDR3 coding DNA: TGTGCCAGCAGCCTAATCGGGTCCGATACGCAGTATTTT. Translated: CASSLIGSDTQYF. Full variable domain (outside the CDR3, taken from reference TRBV7-2 and TRBJ2-3): GAGVSQSPSNKVTEKGKDVELRCDPISGHTALYWYRQSLGQGLEFLIYFQGNSAPDKSGLPSDRFSAERTGGSVSTLTIQRTQQEDSAVYLCASSLIGSDTQYFGPGTRLTVL.

The chain carries TRBV30 and TRBJ1-2; the D gene is possibly TRBD1 (6 bases). The CDR3 is 15 residues long. Deletions cut 6 bases from V and 6 bases from J, with 23 bases between. Germline assignment: CDR1 GTSNPN and CDR2 SVGIG (reference sequence). In DNA form, the CDR3 reads TGTGCCTGTGCCCGTCTAGGTTTAGACAGGAATGGCTACACCTTC. Its translation: CACARLGLDRNGYTF.

The gene calls are TRBV7-2 and TRBJ2-5, with D possibly matching TRBD2 (6 bases). V lost 4 bases, J lost 4 bases, and 13 bases lay in between. The CDR3 runs 14 residues. CDR1 and CDR2 (germline): SGHTA, FQGNSA. CDR3 sequence: CASSSLVGLETQYF. The CDR3 coding sequence is TGTGCCAGCAGCTCCCTGGTGGGACTAGAGACCCAGTACTTC.

This chain uses TRBV5-1 with TRBJ2-3; 7 bases are a match to TRBD2. CDR1 is SGHRS and CDR2 is YFSETQ in the germline V gene. The trim removed 4 bases at V and 0 bases at J, leaving 8 bases unmatched. The CDR3 has 16 amino acids. The CDR3 loop reads CASSLEGRGSTDTQYF. The DNA of the CDR3 is TGCGCCAGCAGCCTGGAAGGGCGGGGGAGCACAGATACGCAGTATTTT.

The CDR3 bases are TGTGCCAGCAGTTTCGCGGGAGAAGGTGAGACCCAGTACTTC. It codes for CASSFAGEGETQYF. V and J are TRBV28 and TRBJ2-5, with 7 bases identical to TRBD2. CDR3 size: 14 residues. Germline assignment: CDR1 MDHEN and CDR2 SYDVKM. V trimming: 3 bases; J trimming: 5 bases; junction bases outside the gene matches: 6.